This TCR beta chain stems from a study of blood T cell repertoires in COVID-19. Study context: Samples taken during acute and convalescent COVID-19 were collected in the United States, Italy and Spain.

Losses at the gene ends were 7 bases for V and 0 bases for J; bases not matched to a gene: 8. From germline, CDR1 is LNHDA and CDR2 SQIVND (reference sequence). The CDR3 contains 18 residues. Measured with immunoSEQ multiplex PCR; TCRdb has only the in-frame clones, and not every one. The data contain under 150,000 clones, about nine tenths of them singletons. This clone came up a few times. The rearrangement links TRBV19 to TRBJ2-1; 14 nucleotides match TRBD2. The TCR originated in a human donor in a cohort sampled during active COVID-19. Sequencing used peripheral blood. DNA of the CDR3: TGTGCCAGTACCAGACTAGCGGGGGGGTCCCGCTCCTACAATGAGCAGTTCTTC. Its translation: CASTRLAGGSRSYNEQFF.